These T cell receptor beta chains were read from a single sample in a study of long-term antiretroviral therapy in people with HIV. The data were produced by immunoSEQ multiplex PCR, yet TCRdb's version contains in-frame clones alone and is incomplete. The sample consists of around 13,000 clones, roughly 82% of them appearing once. This material consisted of unsorted PBMCs, taken 1.8 years before starting antiretroviral therapy. The origin of the receptors is a woman aged 40 to 55 with HIV. The conserved cysteine and the conserved F or W are not part of the CDR3 here. Fields, in order: V gene, J gene, clone size, CDR3 length, CDR3 protein. Part of the rows lack a size; the others show once, few, many or a class for expanded clones.

>TRBV28|TRBJ1-2|NA|13
ASRVPTGGAYGYT
>TRBV5-1|TRBJ2-3|NA|10
ASSLAADTQY
>TRBV5-1|TRBJ2-5|NA|13
ASSNLAGAQETQY
>TRBV19|TRBJ1-2|NA|11
ASRGEGVRGYT
>TRBV5-1|TRBJ2-7|once|13
ASTPRGVGSYEQY
>TRBV6-1|TRBJ2-7|NA|13
ASRSKTAGSLEQY
>TRBV5-6|TRBJ2-3|NA|14
ASSFSAGESTDTQY
>TRBV30|TRBJ1-1|NA|13
AWRSGQGRDTEAF
>TRBV6-1|TRBJ2-7|once|11
ASSGGDPYEQY
>TRBV4-2|TRBJ2-3|NA|12
ASSQGTGTDTQY
>TRBV9|TRBJ2-2|NA|14
ASSVGLAENTGELF
>TRBV4-1|TRBJ1-4|few|12
ASSFAGGGEKLF
>TRBV5-6|TRBJ1-2|NA|13
ASSYPLTTNYGYT
>TRBV7-2|TRBJ1-1|NA|11
ASSSFVNTEAF